Listed here are 5 T cell receptor beta chains from one sample, sequenced in a study of T cells in localized non-small cell lung cancer. Only in-frame clones appear in the TCRdb table, and some are missing; sequencing was by immunoSEQ multiplex PCR. The sample yields approximately 81,000 clones, 88% seen once. The sample consisted of peripheral blood, taken before any cancer treatment. These receptors came from a woman aged 40-75 years with stage I squamous cell lung carcinoma.

In nucleotides, the CDR3 is TGTGCCAGTAGTATAGTCCGGCCGGGACAGGGGCTCTATGGCTACACCTTC. It codes for CASSIVRPGQGLYGYTF. The chain uses TRBV19 and TRBJ1-2; 10 bases are a match to TRBD1. The CDR3 length is 17 residues. Germline V CDR1 and CDR2: LNHDA, SQIVND (reference sequence). The V gene end was trimmed by 1 base and the J gene end by 4 bases; junction bases not matched to a gene: 9.

This clone was seen once. V and J are TRBV7-9 and TRBJ1-5; D call uncertain. V was shortened by 5 bases and J by 6 bases, with 14 bases between the two germline ends. Germline V gene data show CDR1 as SEHNR and CDR2 as FQNEAQ (reference sequence). The CDR3 loop spans 14 amino acids. The DNA for the CDR3 is TGTGCCAGCAGCCTCGATTCGGAGGGTCAGCCCCAGCATTTT. Translation: CASSLDSEGQPQHF.

V is TRBV25-1 and J is TRBJ2-5, with 7 bases identical to TRBD1. The germline gives CDR1 MGHDK, CDR2 SYGVNS. J lost 2 bases, V lost 4 bases, and 13 bases had no gene match. This CDR3 region has 17 residues. CDR3 nucleotides: TGTGCCAGCAGTGCCTATTTGGGACAGCTCTCTCAAGAGACCCAGTACTTC. Translation: CASSAYLGQLSQETQYF.

This chain connects TRBV13 to TRBJ1-1; D unclear. Looked up from germline, CDR1 is PRHDT and CDR2 is FYEKMQ (reference sequence). Trimming removed 0 bases from V and 0 bases from J, with 8 bases in between. The CDR3 spans 15 residues. CDR3 sequence: CASSLGLTLNTEAFF. The CDR3, as DNA: TGTGCCAGCAGCTTAGGACTGACTTTGAACACTGAAGCTTTCTTT.

The J gene is TRBJ2-7, the V gene TRBV5-4; TRBD1 matches at 7 bases. After removal of 4 bases from V and 6 bases from J, the junction contained 7 bases not matched to a gene. This CDR3 has 13 residues. CDR1 SGHNT and CDR2 YYREEE come from the germline V gene (reference sequence). DNA for the CDR3: TGTGCCAGCAGCCAAGACAGGGACGGCGAGCAGTACTTC. This sequence encodes CASSQDRDGEQYF.